This T cell receptor beta chain derives from a study of radiotherapy plus CTLA-4 blockade in lung cancer. Turning to the study itself: Among enrolled patients, over 15% responded and 31% achieved disease control.

The CDR3 length is 14 residues. Trimming left V 0 bases short and J 6 bases short, with 13 bases between. The V gene's germline CDR1 is SGHRS and CDR2 YFSETQ. Alongside CTLA-4 blockade with ipilimumab, patients with chemo-refractory metastatic non-small-cell lung cancer received focal radiation. Study-wide results and caveats: Some TCR clones had been derived from tumors. These clones expanded in peripheral blood after radiotherapy plus ipilimumab.

Only in-frame clones appear in the TCRdb table, and some are missing; sequencing was by immunoSEQ multiplex PCR. The data hold tens of thousands of clones, with approximately 77% observed a single time. Regarding this clone: The antigen is unknown.

The chain carries TRBV5-1 and TRBJ2-7, with TRBD1 as a possible D gene (6 bases). This specimen was peripheral blood, taken from a patient treated with radiotherapy plus ipilimumab. The TCR sequence derives from a human donor with non-small cell lung cancer that progressed on radiotherapy plus ipilimumab. The CDR3 reads CASSLEAGDGEQYF. CDR3 bases: TGCGCCAGCAGCTTGGAGGCAGGGGACGGCGAGCAGTACTTC.